The entry below gives a single TCR beta chain sequence along with its context. The data were taken from a study of control samples from healthy donors and cancer patients. V gave up 0 bases and J gave up 2 bases; unmatched junction bases: 7. There are 16 residues in the CDR3. Germline lookup yields CDR1 MNHNS and CDR2 SASEGT. The assay was immunoSEQ multiplex PCR, and TCRdb's table has in-frame clones only and misses some. Among 40,000 to 45,000 clones listed, approximately 70% were seen once. The sequence derives from a male donor with melanoma. Sequencing used formalin-fixed, paraffin-embedded tissue. This chain joins TRBV6-1 and TRBJ2-7; 7 bases match TRBD1. DNA of the CDR3: TGTGCCAGCAGTGAAGCGCGAACAGGGGTAACCTACGAGCAGTACTTC. This translates into CASSEARTGVTYEQYF.